This T cell receptor beta chain appears in the sequencing data of a study of cytomegalovirus exposure and HLA in healthy donors. Study overall: A subsequent analysis stated that the approximately 110 validation repertoires were run on the same platform as the roughly 700 first-cohort repertoires. Points from the study as a whole: Among TCR beta chains, those listed as cytomegalovirus-associated numbered over 150.

With 0 bases clipped from V and 6 bases from J, the junction kept 15 bases outside the gene matches. This CDR3 spans 19 amino acids. CDR1 and CDR2 (germline): MRHNA, SNTAGT. Comment on this clone: Its antigen is unidentified.

The assay was immunoSEQ multiplex PCR, and TCRdb's table has in-frame clones only and misses some. The sample shows fewer than 90,000 clones, around 96% of them seen only once. The chain joins TRBV6-4 to TRBJ2-1, with 9 bases that match TRBD2. The sequencing input was PBMCs. The sequence was collected from a young man in good health and CMV-seropositive. Here the CDR3 DNA reads TGTGCCAGCAGTGACTCTCGGCTAGCGGGAACACCCAGTCGCAATGAGCAGTTCTTC. The encoded protein is CASSDSRLAGTPSRNEQFF.